This T cell receptor (beta chain) was recorded in a study of siplizumab effects on memory and regulatory T cells. Libraries were prepared by immunoSEQ multiplex PCR; TCRdb keeps only in-frame clonotypes and omits some of them. The repertoire has over 65,000 clones, 95% of them found once; the top ten carry approximately 18%. Findings and limits, study-wide: Naive T cells seemed more diverse than memory cells and seemed major alloresponse contributors. Significant reduction of alloreactive sequences traceable to unstimulated CD4+ memory cells was observed with siplizumab. Unstimulated subset assignment was obtained for only a minor fraction of alloreactive clones.

This CDR3 comprises 13 residues. The germline CDR1 and CDR2 sequences are SGHAT and FQNNGV. Trimming pared 1 base from V and 0 bases from J, leaving 4 bases between. Worth noting for this clone: Its target is not known. Other DNA sequences in the same sample also yield this CDR3.

Sequenced: CD8+ T cells sorted from blood. The sequence came from a human donor in good health. The V and J genes are TRBV11-2 and TRBJ2-7; D is uncertain. CDR3 nucleotides: TGTGCCAGCAGCTTAGGACCCTCCTACGAGCAGTACTTC. It specifies CASSLGPSYEQYF. Full variable domain (outside the CDR3, taken from reference TRBV11-2 and TRBJ2-7): EAGVAQSPRYKIIEKRQSVAFWCNPISGHATLYWYQQILGQGPKLLIQFQNNGVVDDSQLPKDRFSAERLKGVDSTLKIQPAKLEDSAVYLCASSLGPSYEQYFGPGTRLTVT.